Below are 29 T cell receptor beta chains sequenced from a single sample in a study of OX40 agonist ivuxolimab in advanced cancers. Assay used: immunoSEQ multiplex PCR; TCRdb lists only in-frame clones, some missing. The data show over 35,000 clones, with 75% to 90% seen just once and approximately 4.4% held by the top ten. The starting material was CD4+ or CD8+ T cells sorted from blood, obtained in a trial of the OX40 agonist ivuxolimab. These receptor sequences come from an adult with an advanced solid tumor such as melanoma, head and neck, liver or kidney cancer.

This clone has just a few counts. This chain joins TRBV30 and TRBJ1-1, with TRBD1 as a possible D gene (6 bases). The germline CDR1 and CDR2 sequences are GTSNPN and SVGIG (reference sequence). This CDR3 is 17 amino acids long. Trimming pared 0 bases from V and 10 bases from J, leaving 27 bases between. CDR3 nucleotide sequence: TGTGCCTGGAGTGTACGTGACGGAATCCGGGGGGCGAAGAGAGCTTTCTTT. It specifies CAWSVRDGIRGAKRAFF.

The CDR3 DNA sequence: TGCAGCGTTGGAGGGACAGGGGCGAACACCGGGGAGCTGTTTTTT. It specifies CSVGGTGANTGELFF. V and J are TRBV29-1 and TRBJ2-2; 10 nucleotides match TRBD1. The CDR3 consists of 15 residues. The germline V gene encodes CDR1 SQVTM and CDR2 ANQGSEA. J lost 0 bases, V lost 4 bases, and 2 bases had no gene match.

V is TRBV7-2 and J is TRBJ2-2, with TRBD2 matching over 8 bases. The germline gives CDR1 SGHTA, CDR2 FQGNSA. Losses at the gene ends were 5 bases for V and 1 base for J; bases not matched to a gene: 6. The CDR3 runs to 16 residues. CDR3 sequence reads: CASSELGLGNTGELFF. In DNA form, the CDR3 reads TGTGCCAGCAGCGAACTGGGACTAGGGAACACCGGGGAGCTGTTTTTT. Filled out from reference TRBV7-2 and TRBJ2-2, the complete variable domain reads GAGVSQSPSNKVTEKGKDVELRCDPISGHTALYWYRQSLGQGLEFLIYFQGNSAPDKSGLPSDRFSAERTGGSVSTLTIQRTQQEDSAVYLCASSELGLGNTGELFFGEGSRLTVL.

The chain combines TRBV2 with TRBJ2-7; D is unresolved. Germline V gene data show CDR1 as SNHLY and CDR2 as FYNNEI. The length of the CDR3 is 15 residues. Trimming left V 6 bases short and J 0 bases short, with 15 bases between. The CDR3 nucleotides read TGTGCCAGCAGAGACGTTAATTGGAGCTCCTACGAGCAGTACTTC. This encodes CASRDVNWSSYEQYF.

The genes are TRBV7-2 and TRBJ1-3; D is ambiguous. With 4 bases removed from V and 3 bases from J, the gap between germline ends came to 10 bases. The CDR3 totals 14 residues. The germline gives CDR1 SGHTA, CDR2 FQGNSA. The CDR3 DNA sequence: TGTGCCAGCAGCTCATTCGAGGGTGGAAACACCATATATTTT. It translates to CASSSFEGGNTIYF.

The chain couples TRBV2 to TRBJ1-1; TRBD1 aligns across 9 bases. With V trimmed by 2 bases and J by 0 bases, 1 base remained unmatched. Germline V gene lookup returns CDR1 SNHLY and CDR2 FYNNEI. There are 15 residues in the CDR3. This CDR3 reads CASSEYRGLNTEAFF. CDR3 in DNA: TGTGCCAGCAGTGAATACAGGGGGCTGAACACTGAAGCTTTCTTT.

This clone was seen a single time. This rearrangement joins TRBV7-2 to TRBJ2-1; unclear D gene. This CDR3 is 13 amino acids long. Germline CDR1 and CDR2: SGHTA and FQGNSA. V was pared by 2 bases and J by 15 bases, with 17 bases between. The chain's CDR3 is CASSLQGFPAWFF. The CDR3 nucleotides are TGTGCCAGCAGCTTACAAGGATTTCCAGCATGGTTCTTC.

The rearrangement uses TRBV6-5 and TRBJ2-3; 7 bases are a match to TRBD1. CDR1 and CDR2 from the germline V gene are MNHEY and SVGAGI. The V gene end was trimmed by 4 bases and the J gene end by 6 bases; junction bases not matched to a gene: 1. This CDR3 is 12 amino acids long. CDR3 residues: CASSSDRDTQYF. Written as DNA, the CDR3 is TGTGCCAGCAGTTCGGACAGGGATACGCAGTATTTT.

The V and J genes are TRBV5-4 and TRBJ2-3; D call uncertain. This CDR3 region has 12 residues. V was clipped by 4 bases and J by 4 bases, with 7 bases between them. Germline V lookup: CDR1 SGHNT, CDR2 YYREEE (reference sequence). DNA for the CDR3: TGTGCCAGCAGCCTTAAGGCAGATACGCAGTATTTT. Its protein is CASSLKADTQYF.

This chain links TRBV5-6 with TRBJ1-2; the D is unclear. Trimming left V 2 bases short and J 4 bases short, with 9 bases between. CDR1 and CDR2 (germline): SGHDT, YYEEEE. The CDR3 covers 13 residues. DNA for the CDR3: TGTGCCAGCAGCTTTGGGCAGGTCTATGGCTACACCTTC. Its protein product is CASSFGQVYGYTF.

The rearrangement links TRBV6-5 to TRBJ2-5, with 8 bases lining up with TRBD1. Germline V gene lookup returns CDR1 MNHEY and CDR2 SVGAGI. The V segment lost 9 bases and the J segment 5 bases; nucleotides outside the gene matches: 5. The length of the CDR3 is 12 residues. The DNA for the CDR3 is TGTGCCAGTGGAACAGGGGGGGAGACCCAGTACTTC. Translating it yields CASGTGGETQYF.

The CDR3 DNA is TGCGCCAGCAGCCAAGGGTCGTTGGGGGCCCAAGAGACCCAGTACTTC. Amino acid sequence: CASSQGSLGAQETQYF. V is TRBV4-1 and J is TRBJ2-5; D might be TRBD1 (6 bases). There are 16 residues in the CDR3. Per germline, CDR1 MGHRA and CDR2 YSYEKL. V lost 1 base and J 1 base, leaving 13 bases between the germline ends.

This clone has just a few counts. This chain joins TRBV7-2 and TRBJ1-6; D possibly corresponds to TRBD1 (6 bases). CDR1 and CDR2 (germline): SGHTA, FQGNSA. This CDR3 contains 15 residues. Trimming took 1 base from V and 8 from J, leaving 12 bases between them. CDR3 nucleotide sequence: TGTGCCAGCAGCTTAGAAGGCAGGGGAGATTCACCCCTCCACTTT. This gives the protein CASSLEGRGDSPLHF.

The chain combines TRBV4-3 with TRBJ1-1; the D gene is possibly TRBD1 (6 bases). This CDR3 spans 14 amino acids. The germline CDR1 and CDR2 sequences are LGHNA and YSLEER. V was cut by 4 bases and J by 1 base, with 10 bases left in between. The DNA for the CDR3 is TGCGCCAGCAGCCCACAGGGAAAGAACACTGAAGCTTTCTTT. Translating gives CASSPQGKNTEAFF.

This chain connects TRBV2 to TRBJ2-2, with 16 bases matching TRBD2. V was clipped by 1 base and J by 5 bases; unmatched bases: 4. CDR3 size: 18 residues. CDR1 is SNHLY and CDR2 is FYNNEI in the germline V gene. The CDR3 coding sequence is TGTGCCAGCAGTGAAGAGGGACTAGCGGGAGGGCAGACCGGGGAGCTGTTTTTT. Translated, it gives CASSEEGLAGGQTGELFF.

CDR3 in amino acids: CAASRLGTYEQYF. The CDR3 DNA reads as TGTGCCGCCTCCCGGTTAGGGACCTACGAGCAGTACTTC. V is TRBV2 and J is TRBJ2-7; no definite D call. There are 13 residues in the CDR3. The V gene's germline CDR1 is SNHLY and CDR2 FYNNEI. V shed 11 bases and J shed 2 bases, with 16 bases lying between them.

The V gene is TRBV6-6, the J gene TRBJ2-5; TRBD1 aligns across 7 bases. The end of the DNA fits TRBJ2-7 better, so the J call may be wrong. CDR1 MNHNY and CDR2 SVGAGI come from the germline V gene (reference sequence). CDR3 length: 14 amino acids. CDR3 loop: CASSYIPGGSEQYF. DNA for the CDR3: TGTGCCAGCAGTTACATACCAGGGGGAAGCGAGCAGTACTTC.

The CDR3 nucleotides are TGTGCCACCAGACAGGGCGGCGAGCAGTACTTC. Translated: CATRQGGEQYF. The chain employs TRBV10-3 and TRBJ2-5; 7 positions agree with TRBD1. The DNA end is a closer match to TRBJ2-7, so the J assignment may be wrong. CDR1 is ENHRY, CDR2 SYGVKD, per germline. This CDR3 has 11 residues.

The CDR3 reads CASSWDSSPERPEAFF. The CDR3 bases are TGTGCCAGTAGTTGGGACAGTTCCCCTGAACGGCCTGAAGCTTTCTTT. The V call is TRBV19, the J call TRBJ1-1, with 7 bases fitting TRBD1. The V segment lost 5 bases and the J segment 6 bases; nucleotides outside the gene matches: 15. This CDR3 has 16 residues. Germline V gene lookup returns CDR1 LNHDA and CDR2 SQIVND (reference sequence).

The chain employs TRBV4-2 and TRBJ2-5; no firm D call. Trimming cost V 1 base and J 4 bases, with 10 bases left between them. Per the germline V gene, CDR1 is LGHNA and CDR2 is YNFKEQ. This CDR3 contains 14 residues. The CDR3 DNA reads as TGTGCCAGCAGCCAAGGGACGAGAGGAGAGACCCAGTACTTC. Translating it yields CASSQGTRGETQYF.

The rearrangement uses TRBV2 and TRBJ2-7; D is tentatively TRBD1 or TRBD2 (5 bases each). Between the trimmed V and J ends, which lost 1 base and 0 bases, there was a span of 10 bases. This CDR3 region has 15 residues. Germline CDR1 SNHLY, CDR2 FYNNEI. CDR3 sequence reads: CASSEDRGASYEQYF. The CDR3 DNA reads TGTGCCAGCAGTGAAGATAGAGGGGCCTCCTACGAGCAGTACTTC.

The chain links TRBV29-1 to TRBJ2-1; 11 positions match TRBD2. Trimming cost V 4 bases and J 8 bases; bases outside gene matches: 1. The CDR3 length is 12 residues. Germline lookup yields CDR1 SQVTM and CDR2 ANQGSEA. CDR3 DNA: TGCAGCGTTGCTAGCGGGAGGCATGAGCAGTTCTTC. This encodes CSVASGRHEQFF.

The table lists this clone with a count of one. The genes are TRBV10-3 and TRBJ2-1; no definite D call. Deletions cut 6 bases from V and 7 bases from J, with 10 bases between. The CDR3 is 12 residues long. CDR1 and CDR2 (germline): ENHRY, SYGVKD. The CDR3 spells CAIRDGLNEQFF. DNA of the CDR3: TGTGCCATCAGGGACGGTTTGAATGAGCAGTTCTTC.

This clone was picked up a small number of times. This chain links TRBV11-1 with TRBJ2-7; no clear D. CDR1 is SGHAT and CDR2 is FQDESV in the germline V gene (reference sequence). Deletions cut 2 bases from V and 0 bases from J, with 11 bases between. This CDR3 has 15 residues. The CDR3 DNA reads as TGTGCCAGCAGCTTAAGGACCGATGGCTCCTACGAGCAGTACTTC. Translated, it gives CASSLRTDGSYEQYF.

This chain uses TRBV9 with TRBJ1-5, with D possibly being TRBD1 (6 bases). V lost 0 bases to trimming and J lost 2 bases, with 9 bases between them. This CDR3 is 15 amino acids long. The germline V gene encodes CDR1 SGDLS and CDR2 YYNGEE. The CDR3 DNA sequence: TGTGCCAGCAGCGTAGAGCCAGGGGGCAATCAGCCCCAGCATTTT. Protein product: CASSVEPGGNQPQHF.

The chain uses TRBV7-8 and TRBJ1-3; D remains unclear. Germline CDR1 is SGHVS and CDR2 is FQNEAQ. The CDR3 extends over 14 amino acids. The V end was cut by 1 base, the J end by 4 bases, with 8 bases between. CDR3 bases: TGTGCCAGCAGCTTAGTGGGCAGAGGAAACACCATATATTTT. It codes for CASSLVGRGNTIYF.

The sample holds one count of this clone. This sequence joins TRBV2 and TRBJ1-1; possibly TRBD1 for D (5 bases). Germline V gives CDR1 SNHLY, CDR2 FYNNEI. The CDR3 has 13 amino acids. Trimming cost V 7 bases and J 7 bases, with 16 bases left between them. The chain's CDR3 is CASKFGHASEAFF. CDR3 bases: TGTGCCAGCAAGTTCGGACATGCCAGTGAAGCTTTCTTT.

The chain links TRBV29-1 to TRBJ2-5; no definite D call. The germline V gene encodes CDR1 SQVTM and CDR2 ANQGSEA. This CDR3 region has 12 residues. The V gene lost 2 bases and the J gene lost 2 bases, with 6 bases spanning the gap. This CDR3 is CSVEQLQETQYF. The CDR3 nucleotides are TGCAGCGTTGAACAGCTTCAAGAGACCCAGTACTTC.

The CDR3 spells CASSPGQGVYEAFF. As DNA, the CDR3 is TGTGCCAGCAGCCCGGGACAGGGAGTATATGAAGCTTTCTTT. The chain is built from TRBV5-5 and TRBJ1-1; the match to TRBD1 covers 9 bases. CDR1 and CDR2 (germline): SGHKS, YYEKEE (reference sequence). This CDR3 spans 14 amino acids. The junction had 8 bases not matched to a gene; V was cut back by 4 bases and J by 7 bases.